One TCR beta chain is described in this entry. Its antigen is undetermined. This entry belongs to a study of identical twins. Regarding the study as a whole: Twins' excess sharing was less marked for out-of-frame beta sequences.

Trimming left V 6 bases short and J 0 bases short, with 11 bases between. There are 14 residues in the CDR3. A universal primer site came from template switching; cDNA carried unique molecular identifiers. TCRdb passed the 5' RACE reads through MiXCR, listing each CDR3 protein once. The data contain about 790,000 distinct CDR3 sequences, 15% to 20% of them singletons. This sample was also put to use in a study of T cells expressing NK-cell markers.

The sample taken for sequencing was PBMCs. The origin of this receptor is a woman in her late teens or twenties in good health. The V gene is TRBV12-3 or TRBV12-4, the J gene TRBJ1-1, with D perhaps matching TRBD1 (6 bases). The CDR3 sequence: CASRWTDLNTEAFF. The CDR3 bases are TGTGCCAGCAGGTGGACAGATCTGAACACTGAAGCTTTCTTT.